This T cell receptor beta chain was sequenced for a study of blood T cell repertoires in COVID-19. Study-level information: Samples taken during acute and convalescent COVID-19 were collected in the United States, Italy and Spain. PBMCs, B-cell-depleted T cells, or T cells provided the cDNA or gDNA that made up the material.

The data were produced by immunoSEQ multiplex PCR, yet TCRdb's version contains in-frame clones alone and is incomplete. The sample records a few hundred thousand clones, 90% being singletons. V was clipped by 5 bases and J by 0 bases, with 14 bases between them. Per germline, CDR1 SGHNT and CDR2 YENEEA. This CDR3 comprises 16 residues. The sample was peripheral blood. The source is a woman aged 55-70 years with COVID-19, enrolled during active disease. The chain combines TRBV11-3 with TRBJ2-1; D perhaps matches TRBD1 (5 bases). Written as DNA, the CDR3 is TGTGCCAGCAGCCCTGACAGCTACTACTCCTACAATGAGCAGTTCTTC. Protein sequence: CASSPDSYYSYNEQFF.